Listed here are 10 T cell receptor beta chains from one sample, sequenced in a study of post-analysis software for immune sequencing data. Whole-study findings and limits: Five or six TRBV segments, TRBV5-6, TRBV5-1 and TRBV20-1 among them, were found more frequent in patients than controls.

TCR beta cDNA libraries had unique molecular identifiers. TCRdb re-called the PCR reads with MiXCR, one entry per CDR3 protein. The repertoire holds hundreds of thousands of distinct CDR3 sequences, 44% seen once, with around 1.7% in the top ten. No cognate antigen is known for these TCRs. Sequencing used blood. The receptors stem from a girl aged 5-17 years with multiple sclerosis.

This chain uses TRBV7-2 with TRBJ2-5, with D unclear. Trimming pared 8 bases from V and 6 bases from J, leaving 1 base between. The length of the CDR3 is 8 residues. Looked up from germline, CDR1 is SGHTA and CDR2 is FQGNSA. The CDR3 nucleotides are TGTGCCAGCCAGACCCAGTACTTC. This translates into CASQTQYF. The variable domain in full, completed from reference TRBV7-2 and TRBJ2-5, reads GAGVSQSPSNKVTEKGKDVELRCDPISGHTALYWYRQSLGQGLEFLIYFQGNSAPDKSGLPSDRFSAERTGGSVSTLTIQRTQQEDSAVYLCASQTQYFGPGTRLLVL.

This clonotype was seen a few times. This sequence joins TRBV12-3 or TRBV12-4 and TRBJ2-7, with TRBD2 identical over 7 bases. This CDR3 comprises 15 residues. V lost 6 bases to trimming and J lost 6 bases; unmatched junction nucleotides: 14. The CDR3 sequence: CASSSPGGRALEQYF. CDR3 bases: TGTGCCAGCAGCTCACCCGGGGGGAGGGCCCTCGAGCAGTACTTC.

This clonotype was recorded a few times. J is TRBJ2-5 and V is TRBV11-2, with D uncertain. The closer fit of TRBJ2-7 to the DNA end suggests the J call may be wrong. Germline V gene lookup returns CDR1 SGHAT and CDR2 FQNNGV. This CDR3 has 12 residues. CDR3 DNA sequence: TGTGCCAGCAGCTCCGGCCTCCCCGAGCAGTACTTC. It translates to CASSSGLPEQYF.

This clonotype was seen only a few times. This sequence joins TRBV12-3 or TRBV12-4 and TRBJ1-1, with 9 bases aligning to TRBD1. CDR3 size: 16 residues. V lost 6 bases and J lost 2; bases outside the gene matches: 10. CDR3 coding DNA: TGTGCCAGCAGAGCGGGGGACAGGGCTGGAAACACTGAAGCTTTCTTT. Its protein product is CASRAGDRAGNTEAFF.

In this sample, this clonotype turned up a few times. The rearrangement uses TRBV20-1 and TRBJ2-5; 7 bases are a match to TRBD2. Trimming at V came to 4 bases and at J to 5 bases, leaving 10 bases not matched to a gene. The germline CDR1 and CDR2 sequences are DFQATT and SNEGSKA (reference sequence). The length of the CDR3 is 14 residues. Here the CDR3 reads CSAIARAGAETQYF. In DNA, the CDR3 is TGCAGTGCTATTGCACGTGCGGGAGCGGAGACCCAGTACTTC.

CDR3 protein: CASSQEALGGANEQFF. CDR3 coding DNA: TGTGCCAGCAGCCAAGAGGCCCTCGGCGGGGCTAATGAGCAGTTCTTC. The chain links TRBV3-1 to TRBJ2-1, with D possibly being TRBD2 (6 bases). Per the germline V gene, CDR1 is LGHDT and CDR2 is YNNKEL (reference sequence). The CDR3 contains 16 residues. V was trimmed by 0 bases and J by 7 bases, leaving 16 bases between them.

J is TRBJ1-1 and V is TRBV4-1; D remains unclear. CDR3 size: 13 residues. Germline lookup yields CDR1 MGHRA and CDR2 YSYEKL. Trimming cost V 4 bases and J 5 bases, with 11 bases left between them. The CDR3 loop reads CASSLVGETEAFF. In DNA form, the CDR3 reads TGCGCCAGCAGCCTGGTTGGGGAGACTGAAGCTTTCTTT.

This clonotype has a handful of counts. The gene calls are TRBV2 and TRBJ2-7; 8 positions match TRBD1. Germline V gives CDR1 SNHLY, CDR2 FYNNEI. The CDR3 consists of 14 residues. V lost 10 bases and J lost 2; bases outside the gene matches: 10. The CDR3 spells CATNGQGPTYEQYF. The CDR3 DNA reads TGTGCCACGAATGGACAGGGTCCGACCTACGAGCAGTACTTC. Combining the CDR3 with reference TRBV2 and TRBJ2-7 gives the whole variable domain EPEVTQTPSHQVTQMGQEVILRCVPISNHLYFYWYRQILGQKVEFLVSFYNNEISEKSEIFDDQFSVERPDGSNFTLKIRSTKLEDSAMYFCATNGQGPTYEQYFGPGTRLTVT.

CDR3 in DNA: TGTGCCATCAGTGCACCGGGACAGGGTGTCAAAGCTTTCTTT. It translates to CAISAPGQGVKAFF. The chain joins TRBV10-3 to TRBJ1-1; 9 bases are shared with TRBD1. The CDR3 runs to 14 residues. Germline values: CDR1 ENHRY, CDR2 SYGVKD. V shed 4 bases, J shed 9 bases, and the junction held 9 bases outside the gene matches.

This clonotype was counted a single time. The CDR3 bases are TGCAGTGCTAGAGGGGGGGTACCCGGGCTAGCAGGCGTAGATACGCAGTATTTT. Its translation: CSARGGVPGLAGVDTQYF. The chain carries TRBV20-1 and TRBJ2-3; D is possibly TRBD2 (6 bases). Looked up from germline, CDR1 is DFQATT and CDR2 is SNEGSKA (reference sequence). There are 18 residues in the CDR3. V gave up 1 base and J gave up 5 bases, with 25 bases separating them.